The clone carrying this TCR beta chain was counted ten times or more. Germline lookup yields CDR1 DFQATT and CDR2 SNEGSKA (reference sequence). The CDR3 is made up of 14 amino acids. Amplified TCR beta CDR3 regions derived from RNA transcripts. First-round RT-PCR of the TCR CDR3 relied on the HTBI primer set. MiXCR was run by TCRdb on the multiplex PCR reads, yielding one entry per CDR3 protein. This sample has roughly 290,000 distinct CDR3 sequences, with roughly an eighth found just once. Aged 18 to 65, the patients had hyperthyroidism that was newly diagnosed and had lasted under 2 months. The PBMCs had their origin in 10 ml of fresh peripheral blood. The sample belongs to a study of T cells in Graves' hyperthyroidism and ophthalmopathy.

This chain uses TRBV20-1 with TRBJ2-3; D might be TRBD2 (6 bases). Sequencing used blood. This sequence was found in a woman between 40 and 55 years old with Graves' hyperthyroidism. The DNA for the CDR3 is TGCGGGTGCTTTTTAGCGGCTAGCACAGATACGCAGTATTTT. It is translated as CGCFLAASTDTQYF.